This T cell receptor (beta chain) derives from a study of shared clonotypes between healthy human individuals. General study results and limits: Clonotype sharing among donors, it was expected, would be affected by sequencing depth.

Profiled with immunoSEQ multiplex PCR; TCRdb holds only in-frame clones, not every one. Of hundreds of thousands of clones listed, more than 95% are singletons. With respect to this clone: Its antigen remains unidentified.

This CDR3 is 16 amino acids long. Germline CDR1 and CDR2: SEHNR and FQNEAQ (reference sequence). V trimming: 5 bases; J trimming: 1 base; junction bases outside the gene matches: 9. The sequencing input was naive CD4+ T cells sorted from blood. As to subset: CD45RA+ positively selected. V is TRBV7-9 and J is TRBJ2-3; 7 positions agree with TRBD2. The sequence came from a woman aged 25-40 years in good health. The CDR3 DNA follows: TGTGCCAGCAGCCGGATGGCTAGCGGAGGCACAGATACGCAGTATTTT. It encodes CASSRMASGGTDTQYF.